This note documents a single T cell receptor beta chain sequence. This clone was observed once. Its cognate antigen has yet to be identified. Qualities for individual bases were not recorded, and no much larger clone is one base off. This record comes from a study of beta chain features in type 1 diabetes (dated by TCRdb to the late 2010s). In terms of the full investigation: No differences in mean age, gender distribution, total cell number or subset yield were found between patients and healthy donors. A total of about 100,000,000 sorted cells were examined across all samples, and RNA yield correlated strongly with the number of cells per subset. The study compared the TCRB repertoires of sorted circulating CD4+ T cell subsets in recently diagnosed type 1 diabetes patients with those in matched healthy donors. Regulatory and stem cell-like memory subsets were isolated from only 8 patients and about eight healthy donors, whereas naive and central memory subsets came from all 30 or so donors.

Here is what the overall study found, with its caveats: Naive, central memory and regulatory TCRB repertoires appeared more similar among patients than among healthy donors. Sequencing cDNA rather than genomic DNA could over-represent highly expressing activated cells, although activation and CD3 levels did not differ between groups. Because small numbers of individuals were included in the HLA sub-analyses, any influence of HLA type on TCRB rearrangement was left unresolved. PCR may preferentially amplify shorter templates, but because patient and control samples were amplified and corrected together, any resulting skew would affect both groups equally. Patients with type 1 diabetes made fewer insertions and deleted more nucleotides at VDJ recombination sites, implying thymic rearrangement abnormalities. A moderate but significant shortening of TCRB CDR3 length was observed in type 1 diabetes patients in all four CD4+ subsets.

The CDR3 contains 16 residues, cysteine and phenylalanine counted. The CDR3 DNA has 48 bases and is translated from base 1. V sheds 3 bases and J sheds 5 bases, leaving 17 bases between their ends. Taken from the germline V gene, the CDR1 and CDR2 loops are MDHEN and SYDVKM. A single peripheral blood draw of roughly 0.11 L on average was collected from each donor into heparinised tubes. A BD FACSAria II and a panel including CD45RO, CCR7, CD25, CD127, CD95 and CD27 were used to sort naive, central memory, regulatory and stem cell-like memory CD4+ T cells. Purity was above 95% for every sorted population. PBMCs were isolated immediately by Lymphoprep density gradient centrifugation and stained directly without culture. So that batch effects would be minimized, each experiment stained and sorted samples in pairs, pairing one healthy donor with one patient. The entire amount of isolated RNA was reverse transcribed using the High Capacity cDNA Reverse Transcription Kit, so the sequenced TCRB transcripts were expressed ones. Deep immunoSEQ sequencing was performed on naive, central memory and regulatory T cell samples, with an average of roughly 3.6 million total reads per sample. Sorted cells were lysed in RLT buffer, and RNA was extracted using DNase-treated RNeasy Micro or Mini kits according to cell number. To prevent cross-contamination, each cell subset was processed individually, whereas patient and healthy donor samples were processed jointly. The immunoSEQ multiplex PCR was used to amplify TCRB sequences from cDNA, generating 87-bp fragments that spanned the CDR3 region. Sequencing of the amplicons was performed on the Illumina HiSeq platform. The published analysis was carried out like this. PCR bias was computationally corrected using synthetic template baselines, reads within Hamming distance 2 were collapsed, and singletons that could not be merged were discarded. Reads were aligned to IMGT to assign V, D and J genes, CDR3 length, and insertions or deletions at six rearrangement sites. Within each subset, clonotype counts were normalized to sorted cell number, and only after that were true diversity and Gini coefficients computed with the tcR R package. The overlap coefficient, calculated on TCRB nucleotide sequences, was used to measure repertoire sharing. As a proxy for the pre-selection repertoire, out-of-frame TCRB sequences from naive cells were analyzed. In its TCRdb copy, this immuneACCESS table keeps in-frame sequences only and misses some clones. Where compared with another copy, unresolved V genes explain less than half of these, and the others have no known cause. V and J calls plus clone size are reproduced from that table; the DNA served to infer D and trimming. The table for this sample lists about 930,000 clones; about a sixth of them were counted only once. The ten largest clones add up to around 0.02% of the sample.

This receptor chain uses TRBV28 and TRBJ2-1; no D gene can be assigned with confidence. The sequencing input was naive CD4+ T cells from blood. This specimen's cell subset or site label, per the study, means: true naive CD4+ T cells. The receptor comes from a woman aged 18-35 years in good health. In nucleotide form, the sequence is TGTGCCAGCAGTTTGGATCTCTTGGCCTTTAACAATGAGCAGTTCTTC. It specifies CASSLDLLAFNNEQFF.